This TCR beta chain is from a study of blood T cell repertoires in COVID-19. Overall study: Spain, Italy and the United States supplied samples that represented acute and convalescent COVID-19.

Method: immunoSEQ multiplex PCR; TCRdb's copy keeps in-frame clones and lacks some. The sample gives approximately 130,000 clones, roughly 85% of which show up once; roughly 25% is in the top ten. Deletions cut 7 bases from V and 0 bases from J, with 13 bases between. The germline V gene has CDR1 MNHEY and CDR2 SVGAGI. This CDR3 spans 15 amino acids. This receptor was identified in a human donor in a cohort sampled during active COVID-19. The chain links TRBV6-5 to TRBJ1-3; TRBD1 might be the D (6 bases). Sequenced sample: peripheral blood. In nucleotides, the CDR3 is TGTGCCAGCACCGCTGACAGGTTCTCTGGAAACACCATATATTTT. The encoded protein is CASTADRFSGNTIYF.